This T cell receptor beta chain was documented in a study of brain T cells in children with intractable seizures. The method was immunoSEQ multiplex PCR; TCRdb's version includes in-frame clones alone and lacks a portion of them. The sample yields about 350,000 clones, over 90% seen once. Time point denoted: blood from clinic visit 5 months post-surgery; TSC patient then seizure free. Surgery cases with the highest brain T cell transcript signatures were chosen for sequencing. This CDR3 has 10 amino acids. The germline V and J ends were trimmed by 4 bases and 6 bases, with 7 bases remaining between them. Germline CDR1 is SQVTM and CDR2 is ANQGSEA.

This receptor was obtained from a boy younger than two with tuberous sclerosis and intractable seizures. The J gene is TRBJ2-7, the V gene TRBV29-1; D could derive from TRBD1 or TRBD2 (5 bases each). Specimen: peripheral blood, collected roughly 5 months after surgery. The DNA for the CDR3 is TGCAGCGTTGCAGGGACCGAGCAGTACTTC. Residues: CSVAGTEQYF.